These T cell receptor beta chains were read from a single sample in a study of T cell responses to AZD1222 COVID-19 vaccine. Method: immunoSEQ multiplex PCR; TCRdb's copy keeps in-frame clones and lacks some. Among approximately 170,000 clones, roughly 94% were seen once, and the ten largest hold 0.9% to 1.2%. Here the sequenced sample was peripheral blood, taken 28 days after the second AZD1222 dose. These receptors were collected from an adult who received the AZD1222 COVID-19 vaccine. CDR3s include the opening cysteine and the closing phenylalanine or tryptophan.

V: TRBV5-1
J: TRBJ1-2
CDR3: CASSLGANYGYTF

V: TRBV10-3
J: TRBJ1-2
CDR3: CAISVLNYGYTF

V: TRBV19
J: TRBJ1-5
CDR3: CASISNQPQHF

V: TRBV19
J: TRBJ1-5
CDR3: CASSIQQGRYQPQHF

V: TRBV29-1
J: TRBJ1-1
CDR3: CSVAHRQVLNAEAFF

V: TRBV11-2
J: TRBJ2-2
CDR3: CASSLDGESTFANTGELFF

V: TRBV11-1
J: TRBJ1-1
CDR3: CASSRWTGMNTEAFF

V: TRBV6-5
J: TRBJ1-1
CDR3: CASSYSYGGNTEAFF

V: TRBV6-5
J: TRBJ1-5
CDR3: CASTPRRGASQPQHF

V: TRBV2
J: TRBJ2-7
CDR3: CASTQNEGTPGISYEQYF

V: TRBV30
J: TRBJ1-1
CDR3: CAWSGLREAFF

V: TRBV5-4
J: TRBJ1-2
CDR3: CASSLGKGGNYGYTF

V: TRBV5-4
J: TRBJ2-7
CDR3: CASSLRRGTSYEQYF

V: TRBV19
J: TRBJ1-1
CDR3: CASRDSLNTEAFF

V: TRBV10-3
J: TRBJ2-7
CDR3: CATATGTSGGATEQYF

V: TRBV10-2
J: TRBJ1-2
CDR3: CASSSGAPYGYTF

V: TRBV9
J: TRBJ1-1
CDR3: CASSPWGQGSTEAFF

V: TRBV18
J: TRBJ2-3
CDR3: CASSPSAGARTDTQYF

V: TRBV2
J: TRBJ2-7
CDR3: CASSEWDRGAYEQYF

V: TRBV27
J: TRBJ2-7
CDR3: CASRRHRGKNEQYF

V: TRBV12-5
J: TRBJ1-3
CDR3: CASGFGSYSGNTIYF

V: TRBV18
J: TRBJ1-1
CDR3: CASSPLGTGQMNTEAFF

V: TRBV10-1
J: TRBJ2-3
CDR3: CASSESRQGDADTQYF

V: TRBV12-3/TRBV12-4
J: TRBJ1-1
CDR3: CASSLGGEAFF

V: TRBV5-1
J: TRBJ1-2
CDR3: CASSRRDRGTYGYTF

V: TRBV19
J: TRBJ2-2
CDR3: CASRQGGSTGELFF

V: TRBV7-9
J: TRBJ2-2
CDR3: CASSPDGETNGELFF

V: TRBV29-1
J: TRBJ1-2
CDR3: CSVESDSLVGYTF

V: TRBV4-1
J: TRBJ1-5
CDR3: CASSQVGLGGQPQHF

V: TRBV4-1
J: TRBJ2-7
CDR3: CASSQGLGTYEQYF

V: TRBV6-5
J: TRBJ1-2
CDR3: CASSLKGGERGYTF

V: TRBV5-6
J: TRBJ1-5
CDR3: CASSLAGDQPQHF

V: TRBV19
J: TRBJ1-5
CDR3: CASSIAEGLRQPQHF

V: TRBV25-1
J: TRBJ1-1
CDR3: CASSDRPGQVNTEAFF

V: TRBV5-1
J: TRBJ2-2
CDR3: CASSPWETGELFF

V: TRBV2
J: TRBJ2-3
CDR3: CASSGRGGITDTQYF

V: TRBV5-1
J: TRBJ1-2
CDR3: CASSLREAGGYYGYTF

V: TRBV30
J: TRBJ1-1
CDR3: CAWSSRGVEAFF

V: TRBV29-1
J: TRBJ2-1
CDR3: CSVESRNEQFF

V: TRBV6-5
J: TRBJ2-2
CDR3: CASNRGGNTGELFF

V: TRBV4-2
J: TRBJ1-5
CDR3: CASSQERRNQPQHF

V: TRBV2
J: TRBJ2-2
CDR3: CASRGQGTGELFF

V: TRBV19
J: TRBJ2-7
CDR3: CASSSSFAYEQYF

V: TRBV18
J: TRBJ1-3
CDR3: CASSPSGTGTLYF

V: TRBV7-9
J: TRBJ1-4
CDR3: CASSFRMGSEKLFF

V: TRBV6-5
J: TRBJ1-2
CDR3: CASTSQNNYGYTF

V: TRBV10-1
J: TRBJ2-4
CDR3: CIWEQDRGILAKNIQYF

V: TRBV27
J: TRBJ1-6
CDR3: CASSLSGFSPLHF

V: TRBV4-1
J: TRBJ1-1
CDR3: CASSPSEGSTEAFF

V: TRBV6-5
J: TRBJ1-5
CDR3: CASSSDYALGPQHF

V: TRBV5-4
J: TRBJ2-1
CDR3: CASSLAGRGAYNEQFF

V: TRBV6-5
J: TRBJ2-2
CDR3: CASSLDRTNTGELFF

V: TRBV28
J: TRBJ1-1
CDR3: CASNPPQGTEAFF

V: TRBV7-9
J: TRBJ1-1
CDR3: CASRPQGATEAFF

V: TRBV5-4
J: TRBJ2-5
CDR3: CASSLDREETQYF

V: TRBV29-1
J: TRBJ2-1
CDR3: CSVEGNEQFF

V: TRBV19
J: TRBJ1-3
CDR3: CASSKARQSSGNTIYF

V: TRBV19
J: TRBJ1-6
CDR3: CASKDPGRQGLGSPLHF

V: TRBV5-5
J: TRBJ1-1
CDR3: CASRFDRGRTEAFF

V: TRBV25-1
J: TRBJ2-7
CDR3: CASKKTSGTLTYEQYF